The source of this T cell receptor beta chain is a study of vaccination and CD4 T cells after COVID-19. Study overall: A vaccine, either BNT162b2 or mRNA-1273, was given to participants in two doses. At a median approximately 100 days (range 35 to 161) after diagnosis, post-COVID samples were drawn. Study-wide points: The median SARS-CoV-2-reactive clonotype number increased from about 20 to 38, without statistical significance.

The Oncomine TCR Beta short-read assay sequenced DNA from cultured CD4+ T cells. In TCRdb, the PCR reads were re-called with MiXCR into one record per CDR3 protein. The sample lists some 8,000 distinct CDR3 sequences, 55% seen once, with about half in the top ten. Stated treatment: approximately 10-day PBMC culture with coronavirus spike peptide pools or control peptides (ViraFEST assay). To note about this clonotype: The antigen is unknown.

This CDR3 spans 13 amino acids. Looked up from germline, CDR1 is SEHNR and CDR2 is FQNEAQ (reference sequence). The ends were cut back, 3 bases at V and 6 bases at J, with 11 bases in the middle. Material for sequencing was CD4+ T cells from blood, cultured in vitro. The receptor's source is a human donor who had recovered from COVID-19. The chain couples TRBV7-9 to TRBJ1-1; weak D call: TRBD1 (6 bases). CDR3 residues: CASSFVRQAEAFF. The CDR3 DNA sequence: TGTGCCAGCAGCTTTGTCCGACAGGCTGAAGCTTTCTTT.